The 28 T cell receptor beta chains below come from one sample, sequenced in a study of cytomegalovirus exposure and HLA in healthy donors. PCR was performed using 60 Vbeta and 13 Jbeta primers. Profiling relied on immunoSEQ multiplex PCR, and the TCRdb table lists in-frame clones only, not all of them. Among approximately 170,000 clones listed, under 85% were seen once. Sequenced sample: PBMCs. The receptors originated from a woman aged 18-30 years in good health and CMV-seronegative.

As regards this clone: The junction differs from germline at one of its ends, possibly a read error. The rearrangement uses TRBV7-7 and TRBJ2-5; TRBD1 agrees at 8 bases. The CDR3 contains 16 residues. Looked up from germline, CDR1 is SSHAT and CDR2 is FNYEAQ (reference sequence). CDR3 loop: CASSLDSGQGQETQYF. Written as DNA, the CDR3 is TGTGCTAGCAGCTTAGATAGTGGACAGGGCCAAGAGACCCAGTACTTC.

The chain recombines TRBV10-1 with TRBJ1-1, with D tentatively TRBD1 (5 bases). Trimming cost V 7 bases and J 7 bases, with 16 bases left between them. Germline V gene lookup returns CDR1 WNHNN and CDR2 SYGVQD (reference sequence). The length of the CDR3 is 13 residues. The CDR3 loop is CASKAAGQGEAFF. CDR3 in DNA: TGCGCCAGCAAGGCGGCGGGGCAGGGTGAAGCTTTCTTT.

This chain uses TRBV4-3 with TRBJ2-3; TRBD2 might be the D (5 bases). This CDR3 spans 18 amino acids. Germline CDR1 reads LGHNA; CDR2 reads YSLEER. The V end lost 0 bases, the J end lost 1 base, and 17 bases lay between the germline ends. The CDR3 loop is CASSQDGGAFTGTDTQYF. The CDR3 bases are TGCGCCAGCAGCCAAGATGGAGGAGCTTTTACCGGCACAGATACGCAGTATTTT.

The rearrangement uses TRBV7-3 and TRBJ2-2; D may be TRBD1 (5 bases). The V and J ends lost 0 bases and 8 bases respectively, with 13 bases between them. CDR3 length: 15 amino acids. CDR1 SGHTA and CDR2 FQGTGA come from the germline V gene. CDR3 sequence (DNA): TGTGCCAGCAGCTTAACGTCAGGGTTTTCGGGGGAGCTGTTTTTT. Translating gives CASSLTSGFSGELFF.

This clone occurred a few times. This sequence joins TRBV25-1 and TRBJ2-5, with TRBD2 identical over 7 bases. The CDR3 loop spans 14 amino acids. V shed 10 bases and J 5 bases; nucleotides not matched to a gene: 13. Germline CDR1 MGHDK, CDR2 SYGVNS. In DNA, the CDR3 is TGTGCCACCCGCCGAGACGGGGGGTGGGAGACCCAGTACTTC. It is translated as CATRRDGGWETQYF.

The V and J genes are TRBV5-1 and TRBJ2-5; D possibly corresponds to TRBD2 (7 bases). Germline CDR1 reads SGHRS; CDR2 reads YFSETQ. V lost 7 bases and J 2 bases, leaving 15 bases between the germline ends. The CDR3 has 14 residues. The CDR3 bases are TGCGCCAGCCGACAGGCCGGGGGGCAAGAGACCCAGTACTTC. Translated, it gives CASRQAGGQETQYF.

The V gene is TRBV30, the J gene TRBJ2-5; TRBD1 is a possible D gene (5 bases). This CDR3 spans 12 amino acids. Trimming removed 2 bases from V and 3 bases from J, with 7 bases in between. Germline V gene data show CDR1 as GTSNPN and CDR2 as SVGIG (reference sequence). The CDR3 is CAWSSREETQYF. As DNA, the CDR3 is TGTGCCTGGAGTTCCAGGGAAGAGACCCAGTACTTC.

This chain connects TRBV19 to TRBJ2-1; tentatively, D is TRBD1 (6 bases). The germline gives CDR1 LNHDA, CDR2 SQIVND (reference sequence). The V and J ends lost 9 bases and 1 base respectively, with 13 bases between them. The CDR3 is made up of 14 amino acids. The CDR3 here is CASQTQGSYNEQFF. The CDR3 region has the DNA TGTGCCAGCCAAACCCAGGGGTCCTACAATGAGCAGTTCTTC.

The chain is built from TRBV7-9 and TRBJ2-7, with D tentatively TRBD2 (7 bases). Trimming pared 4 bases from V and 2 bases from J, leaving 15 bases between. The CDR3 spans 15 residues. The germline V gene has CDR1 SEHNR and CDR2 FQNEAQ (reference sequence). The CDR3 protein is CASSSEGGSTYEQYF. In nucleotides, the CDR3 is TGTGCCAGCAGCTCCGAGGGGGGGTCCACCTACGAGCAGTACTTC.

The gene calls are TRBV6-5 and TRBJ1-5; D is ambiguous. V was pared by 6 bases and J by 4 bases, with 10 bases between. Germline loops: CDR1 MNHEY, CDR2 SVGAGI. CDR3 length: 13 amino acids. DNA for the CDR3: TGTGCCAGCAGACCGGTCGGGAATCAGCCCCAGCATTTT. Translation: CASRPVGNQPQHF.

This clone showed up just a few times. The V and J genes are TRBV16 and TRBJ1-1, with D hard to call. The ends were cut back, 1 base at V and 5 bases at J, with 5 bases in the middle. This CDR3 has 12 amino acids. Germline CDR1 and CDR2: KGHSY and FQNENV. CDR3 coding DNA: TGTGCCAGCAGCCAATTTTCGACTGAAGCTTTCTTT. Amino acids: CASSQFSTEAFF.

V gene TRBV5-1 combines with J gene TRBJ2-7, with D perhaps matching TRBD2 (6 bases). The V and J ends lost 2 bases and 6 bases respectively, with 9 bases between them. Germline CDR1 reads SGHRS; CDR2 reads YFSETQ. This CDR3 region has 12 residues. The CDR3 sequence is CASSLYGGEQYF. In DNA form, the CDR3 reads TGCGCCAGCAGCTTATACGGGGGCGAGCAGTACTTC.

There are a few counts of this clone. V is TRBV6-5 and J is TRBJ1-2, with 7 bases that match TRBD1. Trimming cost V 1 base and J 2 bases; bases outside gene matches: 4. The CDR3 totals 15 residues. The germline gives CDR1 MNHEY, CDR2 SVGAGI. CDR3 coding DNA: TGTGCCAGCAGTTACTGGACAGGCGTCAACTATGGCTACACCTTC. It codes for CASSYWTGVNYGYTF.

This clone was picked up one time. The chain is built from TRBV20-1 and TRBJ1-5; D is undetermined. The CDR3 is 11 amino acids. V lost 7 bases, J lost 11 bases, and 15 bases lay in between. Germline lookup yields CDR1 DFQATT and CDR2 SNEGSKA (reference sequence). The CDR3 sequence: CSVEAGWAQHF. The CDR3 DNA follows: TGCAGTGTCGAGGCGGGGTGGGCCCAGCATTTT.

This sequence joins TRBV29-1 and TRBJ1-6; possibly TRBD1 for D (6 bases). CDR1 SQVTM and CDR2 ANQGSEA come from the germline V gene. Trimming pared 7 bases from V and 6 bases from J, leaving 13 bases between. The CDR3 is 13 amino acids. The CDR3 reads CSASRGRNSPLHF. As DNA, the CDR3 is TGCAGCGCAAGCAGGGGCCGTAATTCACCCCTCCACTTT.

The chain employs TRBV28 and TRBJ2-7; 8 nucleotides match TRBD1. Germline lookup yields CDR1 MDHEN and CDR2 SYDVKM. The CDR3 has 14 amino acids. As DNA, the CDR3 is TGTGCAACCACAGGGACAGGAGGTCCCTACGAGCAGTACTTC. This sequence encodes CATTGTGGPYEQYF. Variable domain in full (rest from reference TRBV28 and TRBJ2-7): DVKVTQSSRYLVKRTGEKVFLECVQDMDHENMFWYRQDPGLGLRLIYFSYDVKMKEKGDIPEGYSVSREKKERFSLILESASTNQTSMYLCATTGTGGPYEQYFGPGTRLTVT.

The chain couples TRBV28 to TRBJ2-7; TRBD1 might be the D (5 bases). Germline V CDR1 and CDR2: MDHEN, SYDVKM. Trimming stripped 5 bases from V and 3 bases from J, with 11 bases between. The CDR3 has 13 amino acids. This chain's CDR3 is CASSGSTVYEQYF. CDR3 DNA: TGTGCCAGCAGTGGATCGACAGTCTACGAGCAGTACTTC. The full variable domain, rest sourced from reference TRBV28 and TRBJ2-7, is DVKVTQSSRYLVKRTGEKVFLECVQDMDHENMFWYRQDPGLGLRLIYFSYDVKMKEKGDIPEGYSVSREKKERFSLILESASTNQTSMYLCASSGSTVYEQYFGPGTRLTVT.

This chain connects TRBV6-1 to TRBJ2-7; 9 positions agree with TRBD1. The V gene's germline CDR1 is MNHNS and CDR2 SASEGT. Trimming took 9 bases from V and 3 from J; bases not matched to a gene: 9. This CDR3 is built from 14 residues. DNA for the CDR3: TGTGCCAGTAGTCGGACAGGGGAACGCTACGAGCAGTACTTC. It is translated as CASSRTGERYEQYF.

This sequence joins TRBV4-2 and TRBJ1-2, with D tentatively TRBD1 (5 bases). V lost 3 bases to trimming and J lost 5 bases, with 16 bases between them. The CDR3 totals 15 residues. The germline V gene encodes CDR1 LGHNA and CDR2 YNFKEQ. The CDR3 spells CASSQDEQDLYGYTF. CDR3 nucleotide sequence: TGTGCCAGCAGCCAGGATGAACAGGATTTATATGGCTACACCTTC.

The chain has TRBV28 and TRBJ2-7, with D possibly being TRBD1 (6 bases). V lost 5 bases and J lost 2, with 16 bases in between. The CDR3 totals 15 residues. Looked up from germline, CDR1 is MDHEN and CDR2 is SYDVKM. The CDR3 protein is CASSPTGSSTYEQYF. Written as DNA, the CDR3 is TGTGCCAGCAGTCCAACAGGGAGTAGTACCTACGAGCAGTACTTC.

CDR3 bases: TGTGCCAGTAGTCGCACTAGCGGGAGAATGGGGTCCTACGAGCAGTACTTC. Protein product: CASSRTSGRMGSYEQYF. The chain has TRBV19 and TRBJ2-7; 11 bases are shared with TRBD2. Germline CDR1 LNHDA, CDR2 SQIVND (reference sequence). V trimming: 5 bases; J trimming: 1 base; junction bases outside the gene matches: 10. This CDR3 has 17 residues.

CDR3 in DNA: TGTGCCTGGAGTACCGGGACTTCTCACGGCACAGATACGCAGTATTTT. It specifies CAWSTGTSHGTDTQYF. The gene calls are TRBV30 and TRBJ2-3, with D perhaps matching TRBD2 (6 bases). Trimming took 2 bases from V and 1 from J, leaving 16 bases between them. Per germline, CDR1 GTSNPN and CDR2 SVGIG (reference sequence). The CDR3 loop spans 16 amino acids.

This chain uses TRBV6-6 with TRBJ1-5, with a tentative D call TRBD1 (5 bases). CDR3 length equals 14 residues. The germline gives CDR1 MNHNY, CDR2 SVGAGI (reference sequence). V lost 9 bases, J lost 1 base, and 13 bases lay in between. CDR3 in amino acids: CASRGEQSNQPQHF. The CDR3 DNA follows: TGTGCCAGTCGGGGGGAACAGAGCAATCAGCCCCAGCATTTT.

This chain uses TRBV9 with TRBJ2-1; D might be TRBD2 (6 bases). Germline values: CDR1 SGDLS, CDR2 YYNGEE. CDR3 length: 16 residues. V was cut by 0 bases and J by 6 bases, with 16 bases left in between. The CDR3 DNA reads TGTGCCAGCAGCGTAGGGGGGTGGGGAGGCGGCAATGAGCAGTTCTTC. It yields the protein CASSVGGWGGGNEQFF.

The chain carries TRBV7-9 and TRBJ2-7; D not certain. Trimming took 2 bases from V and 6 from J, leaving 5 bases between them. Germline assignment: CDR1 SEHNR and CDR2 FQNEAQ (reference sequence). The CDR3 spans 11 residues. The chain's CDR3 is CASSLSSEQYF. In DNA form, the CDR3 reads TGTGCCAGCAGCTTATCATCCGAGCAGTACTTC.

CDR3 in DNA: TGTGCCAGCAGTTTTGGGGCAGCACGAGATTACAATGAGCAGTTCTTC. It specifies CASSFGAARDYNEQFF. The chain employs TRBV28 and TRBJ2-1, with a weak D call TRBD1 (5 bases). The CDR3 runs to 16 residues. Germline CDR1 reads MDHEN; CDR2 reads SYDVKM. V was trimmed by 3 bases and J by 4 bases, leaving 16 bases between them.

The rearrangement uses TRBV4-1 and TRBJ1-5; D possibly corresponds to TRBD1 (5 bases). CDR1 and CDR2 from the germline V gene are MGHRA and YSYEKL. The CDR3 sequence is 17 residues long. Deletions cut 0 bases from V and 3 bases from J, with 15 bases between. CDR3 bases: TGCGCCAGCAGCCAAGAATATACAGGCGCGAACAATCAGCCCCAGCATTTT. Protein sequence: CASSQEYTGANNQPQHF.

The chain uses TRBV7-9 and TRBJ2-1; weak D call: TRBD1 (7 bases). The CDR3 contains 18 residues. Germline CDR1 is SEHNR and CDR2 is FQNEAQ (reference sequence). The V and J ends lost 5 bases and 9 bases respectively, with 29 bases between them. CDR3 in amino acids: CASSDNRQGILGGGEQFF. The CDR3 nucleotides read TGTGCCAGCAGCGATAATCGACAGGGCATCCTGGGGGGAGGTGAGCAGTTCTTC.